The entry below gives a single T cell receptor beta chain sequence along with its context. Its antigen remains unknown. The data stem from a study of T cell responses to AZD1222 COVID-19 vaccine. Study results and limitations: Targets within unmutated variant regions were reportedly found for nearly half of spike-specific TCRs.

The CDR3 totals 14 residues. Between the trimmed V and J ends, which lost 0 bases and 11 bases, there was a span of 14 bases. Per germline, CDR1 SGHDN and CDR2 FVKESK. The repertoire was sequenced with immunoSEQ multiplex PCR; TCRdb's copy has only in-frame clones and lacks some. Of some 150,000 clones listed, approximately 89% are singletons. The input for sequencing was peripheral blood, taken on day 0 of AZD1222 vaccination. This TCR was sampled from an adult in good health. The rearrangement uses TRBV14 and TRBJ2-1; tentatively, D is TRBD1 (5 bases). The CDR3: CASSQDLLRQKQFF. The CDR3 nucleotides read TGTGCCAGCAGCCAAGATCTTCTGAGACAGAAGCAGTTCTTC.